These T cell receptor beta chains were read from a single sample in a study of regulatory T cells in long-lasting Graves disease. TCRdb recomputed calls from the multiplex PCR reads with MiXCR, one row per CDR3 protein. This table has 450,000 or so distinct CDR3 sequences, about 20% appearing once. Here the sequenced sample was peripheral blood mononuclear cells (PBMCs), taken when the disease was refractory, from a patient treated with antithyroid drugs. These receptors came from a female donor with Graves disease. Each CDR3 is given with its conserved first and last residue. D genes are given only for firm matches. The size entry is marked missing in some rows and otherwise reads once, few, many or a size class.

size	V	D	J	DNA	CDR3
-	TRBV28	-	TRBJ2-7	TGTGCCAGCTTTAGTGGAAGGTACGAGCAGTACTTC	CASFSGRYEQYF
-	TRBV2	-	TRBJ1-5	TGTGCCAGCCTATTAAATAGCAATCAGCCCCAGCATTTT	CASLLNSNQPQHF
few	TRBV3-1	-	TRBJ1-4	TGTGCCAGCAGCCCTCGACCCAGATGGACGAATACAACTAATGAAAAACTGTTTTTT	CASSPRPRWTNTTNEKLFF
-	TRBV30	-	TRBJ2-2	TGTGCCAGGCGAAACACCGGGGAGCTGTTTTTT	CARRNTGELFF
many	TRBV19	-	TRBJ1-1	TGTGCCAGTAGTCCATGGGGCACTATGAACACTGAAGCTTTCTTT	CASSPWGTMNTEAFF
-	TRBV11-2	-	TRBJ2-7	TGTGCCAGCAGCTTAGAGTTTCAGGGACCGGGTGGTGAGCAGTACTTC	CASSLEFQGPGGEQYF
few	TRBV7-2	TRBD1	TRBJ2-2	TGTGCCAGCAGCTCATGGACAGGGCCCGGGGAGCTGTTTTTT	CASSSWTGPGELFF
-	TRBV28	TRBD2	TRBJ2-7	TGTGCCAGCGGGACTAGCGGGAGGTTCCCCTACGAGCAGTACTTC	CASGTSGRFPYEQYF
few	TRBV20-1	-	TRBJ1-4	TGCAGTGCTAGCGGGACAAATCATGAAAAACTGTTTTTT	CSASGTNHEKLFF
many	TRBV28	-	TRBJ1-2	TGTGCCAGCAGGGGGTCGGACTATGGCTACACCTTC	CASRGSDYGYTF
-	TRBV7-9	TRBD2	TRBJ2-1	TGTGCCAGCAGCTCGAGCGGGAGGAGCTCCTACAATGAGCAGTTCTTC	CASSSSGRSSYNEQFF
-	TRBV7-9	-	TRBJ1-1	TGTGCCAGCAGTTTTGGGGGATTGGTAAACACTGAAGCTTTCTTT	CASSFGGLVNTEAFF
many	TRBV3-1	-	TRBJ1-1	TGTGCCAGCAGCCAAGAGTCATGGCCTTACTCGAACACTGAAGCTTTCTTT	CASSQESWPYSNTEAFF
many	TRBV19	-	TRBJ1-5	TGTGCCAGTACTCGGCAGGGAGGGTCTGGCAATCAGCCCCAGCATTTT	CASTRQGGSGNQPQHF
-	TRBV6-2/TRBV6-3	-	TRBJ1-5	TGTGCCAGCACCAAGGGCGACAGTTATAGCAATCAGCCCCAGCATTTT	CASTKGDSYSNQPQHF
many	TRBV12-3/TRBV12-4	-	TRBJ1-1	TGTGCCAGCAGTTTTAGCGGTGCCACTGAAGCTTTCTTT	CASSFSGATEAFF
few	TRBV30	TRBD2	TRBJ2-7	TGTGCCTGGAGATATAGCGGGGGCCTTTACGAGCAGTACTTC	CAWRYSGGLYEQYF
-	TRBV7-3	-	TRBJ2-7	TGTGCCAGGGAGACAGGAAAGATTCCCTACGAGCAGTACTTC	CARETGKIPYEQYF
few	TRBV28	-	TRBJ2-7	TGTGCCAGCAGTTTACCCCAATTCTACGAGCAGTACTTC	CASSLPQFYEQYF
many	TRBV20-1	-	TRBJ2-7	TGCAGTGCTAGAGATAGGCGGGGCTCCTACGAGCAGTACTTC	CSARDRRGSYEQYF
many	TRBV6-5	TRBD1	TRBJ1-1	TGTGCCAGCAGTTGGTCCTGGACAGGGACGGCCCTGAACACTGAAGCTTTCTTT	CASSWSWTGTALNTEAFF
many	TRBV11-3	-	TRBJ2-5	TGTGCCAGCAGCCTTAGATTGCAGGGAGAGACCCAGTACTTC	CASSLRLQGETQYF
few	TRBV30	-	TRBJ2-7	TGTGCCTGGACTGGGGGCTACGAGCAGTACTTC	CAWTGGYEQYF
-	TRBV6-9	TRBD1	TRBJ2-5	TGTGCCAGCAGTTACGGGCCAGGGGGCCAAGAGACCCAGTACTTC	CASSYGPGGQETQYF
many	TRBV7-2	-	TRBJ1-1	TGTGCCAGCAGCTTTTCCCCTGGCGCAGGCCCGAACACTGAAGCTTTCTTT	CASSFSPGAGPNTEAFF
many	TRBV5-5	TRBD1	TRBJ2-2	TGTGCCAGCAGAGCCGGACAGGGCACCGGGGAGCTGTTTTTT	CASRAGQGTGELFF
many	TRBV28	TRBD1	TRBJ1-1	TGTGCCAGCAGTCAGGGGGCAGCTGAAGCTTTCTTT	CASSQGAAEAFF
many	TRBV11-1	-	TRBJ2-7	TGTGCCAGCGCCACCACGGACGGAACCTACGAGCAGTACTTC	CASATTDGTYEQYF
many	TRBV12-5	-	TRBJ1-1	TGTGCTAGTGGTTTGGGCGTGAACACTGAAGCTTTCTTT	CASGLGVNTEAFF
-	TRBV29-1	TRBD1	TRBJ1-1	TGCAGCGTTGAAGAGGTTGACAGGGAATCGGGGAACACTGAAGCTTTCTTT	CSVEEVDRESGNTEAFF
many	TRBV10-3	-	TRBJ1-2	TGTGCCATCACCTTAGGCCCGATTTCGGAAGGCTATGGCTACACCTTC	CAITLGPISEGYGYTF
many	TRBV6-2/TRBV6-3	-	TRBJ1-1	TGTGCCACAACAGGGTGGGGCACGAACACTGAAGCTTTCTTT	CATTGWGTNTEAFF
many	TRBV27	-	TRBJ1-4	TGTGCCAGCAGTAGGAGCCGAGGCACAACTAATGAAAAACTGTTTTTT	CASSRSRGTTNEKLFF